These T cell receptor beta chains were read from a single sample in a study of shared clonotypes between healthy human individuals. Profiling relied on immunoSEQ multiplex PCR, and the TCRdb table lists in-frame clones only, not all of them. The sample yields some 2.1 million clones, around 93% seen once. Source material: naive CD8+ T cells from PBMCs. The source is a man aged 18-30 years in good health. Some clones in this sample may be carry-over from other donors' samples. The CDR3 runs from the conserved cysteine through the conserved F or W. D genes are given only for firm matches. Where a row states a size, it is once, few, many or the class of an expanded clone; other rows omit it.

v_call: TRBV9
clone_size: -
cdr3_length: 14
d_call: TRBD2
j_call: TRBJ2-1
cdr3_nt: TGTGCCAGCAGCTCGGGGGGACTAGGAAATGAGCAGTTCTTC
cdr3_aa: CASSSGGLGNEQFF

v_call: TRBV6-1
clone_size: -
cdr3_length: 13
d_call: TRBD1
j_call: TRBJ1-2
cdr3_nt: TGTGCCAGCAGTGTTACAGGGGCGGATGGCTACACCTTC
cdr3_aa: CASSVTGADGYTF

v_call: TRBV5-8
clone_size: once
cdr3_length: 17
d_call: -
j_call: TRBJ2-2
cdr3_nt: TGTGCCAGCAGCTTGATCGGAAACAGGGAACCTACCGGGGAGCTGTTTTTT
cdr3_aa: CASSLIGNREPTGELFF

v_call: TRBV7-3
clone_size: -
cdr3_length: 15
d_call: -
j_call: TRBJ2-2
cdr3_nt: TGTGCCAGCAGCTTCGGCGGCGGTAACACCGGGGAGCTGTTTTTT
cdr3_aa: CASSFGGGNTGELFF

v_call: TRBV27
clone_size: -
cdr3_length: 16
d_call: TRBD2
j_call: TRBJ2-3
cdr3_nt: TGTGCCAGCAGTTTATTAAGGACTAGGAATGCAGATACGCAGTATTTT
cdr3_aa: CASSLLRTRNADTQYF

v_call: TRBV5-1
clone_size: -
cdr3_length: 16
d_call: TRBD2
j_call: TRBJ2-2
cdr3_nt: TGCGCCAGCAGCTTCTACGGGACTAGCGAGCCCGGGGAGCTGTTTTTT
cdr3_aa: CASSFYGTSEPGELFF

v_call: TRBV28
clone_size: -
cdr3_length: 19
d_call: TRBD2
j_call: TRBJ2-3
cdr3_nt: TGTGCCAGCAGTTCGCTGGACGCGACTAGCGGGACCGTGACAGATACGCAGTATTTT
cdr3_aa: CASSSLDATSGTVTDTQYF

v_call: TRBV7-9
clone_size: -
cdr3_length: 13
d_call: -
j_call: TRBJ2-5
cdr3_nt: TGTGCCAGCAGCTTAGTCTTCGGGGAGACCCAGTACTTC
cdr3_aa: CASSLVFGETQYF

v_call: TRBV6-1
clone_size: -
cdr3_length: 16
d_call: TRBD2
j_call: TRBJ2-7
cdr3_nt: TGTGCCAGCAGTGAAGCGCGCATGGGACGGGAGGACGAGCAGTACTTC
cdr3_aa: CASSEARMGREDEQYF

v_call: TRBV27
clone_size: -
cdr3_length: 14
d_call: -
j_call: TRBJ2-2
cdr3_nt: TGTGCCAGCAGTTTATTGCGGGGTTCCGGGGAGCTGTTTTTT
cdr3_aa: CASSLLRGSGELFF

v_call: TRBV7-9
clone_size: -
cdr3_length: 15
d_call: -
j_call: TRBJ2-7
cdr3_nt: TGTGCCAGCAGCTTAGCGACTATTAAAACGTACGAGCAGTACTTC
cdr3_aa: CASSLATIKTYEQYF

v_call: TRBV9
clone_size: -
cdr3_length: 14
d_call: -
j_call: TRBJ1-2
cdr3_nt: TGTGCCAGCTCGCCCTCTGGGGCTAACTATGGCTACACCTTC
cdr3_aa: CASSPSGANYGYTF

v_call: TRBV7-9
clone_size: -
cdr3_length: 14
d_call: -
j_call: TRBJ2-1
cdr3_nt: TGTGCCAGCAGCTTAGCTTCCGGATACAATGAGCAGTTCTTC
cdr3_aa: CASSLASGYNEQFF

v_call: TRBV2
clone_size: -
cdr3_length: 14
d_call: -
j_call: TRBJ1-4
cdr3_nt: TGTGCCAGCACCGACGGGATCGACTATGAAAAACTGTTTTTT
cdr3_aa: CASTDGIDYEKLFF

v_call: TRBV11-1
clone_size: -
cdr3_length: 15
d_call: -
j_call: TRBJ1-1
cdr3_nt: TGTGCCAGCAGCTTATATTTATCGCGCTCCACTGAAGCTTTCTTT
cdr3_aa: CASSLYLSRSTEAFF

v_call: TRBV2
clone_size: -
cdr3_length: 16
d_call: TRBD1
j_call: TRBJ2-2
cdr3_nt: TGTGCCAGCAGAGCGGACAGGGTCGGCGTCACCGGGGAGCTGTTTTTT
cdr3_aa: CASRADRVGVTGELFF

v_call: TRBV19
clone_size: -
cdr3_length: 12
d_call: -
j_call: TRBJ1-1
cdr3_nt: TGTGCCAGCCTCACTATTGGCACTGAAGCTTTCTTT
cdr3_aa: CASLTIGTEAFF

v_call: TRBV5-6
clone_size: -
cdr3_length: 13
d_call: -
j_call: TRBJ2-1
cdr3_nt: TGTGCCAGCAGCTGGACTGGAGTAAGGGAGCAGTTCTTC
cdr3_aa: CASSWTGVREQFF

v_call: TRBV7-8
clone_size: once
cdr3_length: 19
d_call: -
j_call: TRBJ2-2
cdr3_nt: TGTGCCAGCAGCGTACTAGCGAGGGGGCTAGTTGGAGGGACCGGGGAGCTGTTTTTT
cdr3_aa: CASSVLARGLVGGTGELFF

v_call: TRBV15
clone_size: -
cdr3_length: 20
d_call: TRBD2
j_call: TRBJ2-1
cdr3_nt: TGTGCCACCAGCAGAGATATGCCCCTAACTAGCGGGAGGGCCTACAATGAGCAGTTCTTC
cdr3_aa: CATSRDMPLTSGRAYNEQFF

v_call: TRBV27
clone_size: -
cdr3_length: 13
d_call: -
j_call: TRBJ2-3
cdr3_nt: TGTGCCAGCAGTTTTCCGAACACAGATACGCAGTATTTT
cdr3_aa: CASSFPNTDTQYF

v_call: TRBV25-1
clone_size: -
cdr3_length: 15
d_call: -
j_call: TRBJ2-3
cdr3_nt: TGTGCCAGCAGTGAATATGAGGCGGGCCCAGATACGCAGTATTTT
cdr3_aa: CASSEYEAGPDTQYF

v_call: TRBV7-9
clone_size: -
cdr3_length: 11
d_call: -
j_call: TRBJ1-1
cdr3_nt: TGTGCCAGCAGCTTAGTTGGGGACGCTTTCTTT
cdr3_aa: CASSLVGDAFF

v_call: TRBV10-2
clone_size: once
cdr3_length: 13
d_call: TRBD1
j_call: TRBJ2-5
cdr3_nt: TGCGCCAGCAGTCCGGGACAGCAAGAGACCCAGTACTTC
cdr3_aa: CASSPGQQETQYF

v_call: TRBV4-1
clone_size: -
cdr3_length: 17
d_call: -
j_call: TRBJ2-1
cdr3_nt: TGCGCCAGCAGCCAAGATCCCCGGGTCCGCTCCTACAATGAGCAGTTCTTC
cdr3_aa: CASSQDPRVRSYNEQFF

v_call: TRBV20-1
clone_size: -
cdr3_length: 11
d_call: -
j_call: TRBJ2-1
cdr3_nt: TGCTGCCACGGATTCTACAATGAGCAGTTCTTC
cdr3_aa: CCHGFYNEQFF

v_call: TRBV19
clone_size: -
cdr3_length: 14
d_call: TRBD1
j_call: TRBJ2-5
cdr3_nt: TGTGCCACCGGAGACAGGGGGAAGGGAGAGACCCAGTACTTC
cdr3_aa: CATGDRGKGETQYF

v_call: TRBV11-2
clone_size: -
cdr3_length: 19
d_call: TRBD2
j_call: TRBJ2-2
cdr3_nt: TGTGCCAGCAGTTCTCGGCGCGGGACTAGCGGGGCGGTGGGCGGGGAGCTGTTTTTT
cdr3_aa: CASSSRRGTSGAVGGELFF

v_call: TRBV28
clone_size: -
cdr3_length: 15
d_call: TRBD1
j_call: TRBJ1-4
cdr3_nt: TGTGCCAGCAGTTTATGGGTTCAGGGGGCGGAAAAACTGTTTTTT
cdr3_aa: CASSLWVQGAEKLFF

v_call: TRBV29-1
clone_size: -
cdr3_length: 17
d_call: -
j_call: TRBJ2-4
cdr3_nt: TGCAGCGTTGTGGGGACTTCGAATGGGCCTGTTGAAAACATTCAGTACTTC
cdr3_aa: CSVVGTSNGPVENIQYF

v_call: TRBV29-1
clone_size: -
cdr3_length: 15
d_call: -
j_call: TRBJ2-1
cdr3_nt: TGCAGCGTCGGAGCGGACATGAGCTCCTACAATGAGCAGTTCTTC
cdr3_aa: CSVGADMSSYNEQFF

v_call: TRBV6-1
clone_size: -
cdr3_length: 16
d_call: -
j_call: TRBJ2-3
cdr3_nt: TGTGCCAGCAGTGAAGAACAGGGATGGTGGGCAGATACGCAGTATTTT
cdr3_aa: CASSEEQGWWADTQYF